This TCR beta chain comes out of a study of T cells after yellow fever vaccination. General observations from the study: After the booster, approximately 96% of CD4 and about nine tenths of CD8 primary-response clones were re-detected. Clonotypes shared by both compartments, CD4 and CD8, made up a small share.

This clonotype was seen a handful of times. Its target is unknown. The germline V and J ends were trimmed by 5 bases and 6 bases, with 14 bases remaining between them. CDR1 and CDR2 from the germline V gene are SGHTA and FQGNSA. The CDR3 is 14 amino acids. TCRdb redid the calling of the 5' RACE reads with MiXCR, one entry per CDR3 protein. The sample gives roughly 340,000 distinct CDR3 sequences, around 3.9% of which show up once; 20% to 30% is in the top ten. Here the sequenced sample was PBMCs, taken 5 days after the yellow fever booster vaccination. The chain joins TRBV7-2 to TRBJ2-4; D may be TRBD1 (7 bases). The clonotype was recovered from a man between 18 and 29 years old who received the YFV17D yellow fever vaccine. CDR3 region: CASSRRQGGNIQYF. For the CDR3, the DNA is TGTGCCAGCAGCAGGAGACAGGGAGGAAACATTCAGTACTTC.